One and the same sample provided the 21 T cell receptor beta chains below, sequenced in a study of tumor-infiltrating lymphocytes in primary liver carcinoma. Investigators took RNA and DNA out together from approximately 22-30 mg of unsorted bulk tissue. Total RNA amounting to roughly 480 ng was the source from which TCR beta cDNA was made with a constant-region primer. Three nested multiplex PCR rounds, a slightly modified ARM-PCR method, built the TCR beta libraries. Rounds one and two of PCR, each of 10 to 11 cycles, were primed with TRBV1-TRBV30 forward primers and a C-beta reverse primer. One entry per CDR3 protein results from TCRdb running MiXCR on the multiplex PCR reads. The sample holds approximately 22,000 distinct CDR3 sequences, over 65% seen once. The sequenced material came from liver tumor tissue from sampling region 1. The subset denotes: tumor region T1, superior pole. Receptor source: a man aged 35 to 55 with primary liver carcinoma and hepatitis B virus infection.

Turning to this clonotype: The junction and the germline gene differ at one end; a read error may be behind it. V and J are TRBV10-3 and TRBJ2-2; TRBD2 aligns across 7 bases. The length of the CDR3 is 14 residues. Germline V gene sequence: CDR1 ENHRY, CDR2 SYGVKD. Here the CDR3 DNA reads TGTGCCATCAGGGAGCGGGGCGACACCGGGGAGCTGTTATTT. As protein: CAIRERGDTGELLF.

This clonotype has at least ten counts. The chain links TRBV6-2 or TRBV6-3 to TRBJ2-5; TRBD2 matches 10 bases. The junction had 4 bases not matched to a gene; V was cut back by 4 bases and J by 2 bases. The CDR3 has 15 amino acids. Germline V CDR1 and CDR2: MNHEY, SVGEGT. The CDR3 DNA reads TGTGCCAGCAGTTCGCCACTAGCGGGGCAAGAGACCCAGTACTTC. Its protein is CASSSPLAGQETQYF.

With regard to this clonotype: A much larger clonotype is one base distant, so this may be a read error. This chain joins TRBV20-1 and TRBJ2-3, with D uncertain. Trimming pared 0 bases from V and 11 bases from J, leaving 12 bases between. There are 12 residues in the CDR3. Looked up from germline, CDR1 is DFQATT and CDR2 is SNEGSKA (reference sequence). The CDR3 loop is CSARESVQVQYF. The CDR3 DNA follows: TGCAGTGCTAGAGAAAGCGTTCAGGTGCAGTATTTT.

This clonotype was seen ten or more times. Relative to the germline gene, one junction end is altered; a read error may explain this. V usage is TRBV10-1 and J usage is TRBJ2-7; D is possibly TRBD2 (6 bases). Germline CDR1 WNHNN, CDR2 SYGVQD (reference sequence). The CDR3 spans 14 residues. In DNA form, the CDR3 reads TGCACCAGCAGTGGGGGTAGCGGAGACTACGAGCAGTACTTC. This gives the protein CTSSGGSGDYEQYF.

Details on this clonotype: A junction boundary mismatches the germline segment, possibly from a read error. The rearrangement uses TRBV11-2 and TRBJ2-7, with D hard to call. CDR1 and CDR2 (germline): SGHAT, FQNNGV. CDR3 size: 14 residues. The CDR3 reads CASSSTDGAYEQHF. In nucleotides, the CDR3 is TGTGCCAGCAGCTCAACCGACGGAGCCTACGAGCAGCACTTC.

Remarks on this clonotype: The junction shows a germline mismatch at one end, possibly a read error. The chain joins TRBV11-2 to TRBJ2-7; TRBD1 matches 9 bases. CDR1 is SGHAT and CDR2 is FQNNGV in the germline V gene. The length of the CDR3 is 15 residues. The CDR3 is CASNEGTGRTYGQYF. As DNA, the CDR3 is TGTGCCAGCAACGAAGGGACAGGGAGAACCTACGGGCAGTACTTC.

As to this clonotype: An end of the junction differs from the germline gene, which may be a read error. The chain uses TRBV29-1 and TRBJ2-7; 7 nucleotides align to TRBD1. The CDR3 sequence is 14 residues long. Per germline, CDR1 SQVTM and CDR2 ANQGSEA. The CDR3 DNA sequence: TGCAGCGTTATAATAGGGGGCAGCCCCTACGAGCAGTATTTC. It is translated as CSVIIGGSPYEQYF.

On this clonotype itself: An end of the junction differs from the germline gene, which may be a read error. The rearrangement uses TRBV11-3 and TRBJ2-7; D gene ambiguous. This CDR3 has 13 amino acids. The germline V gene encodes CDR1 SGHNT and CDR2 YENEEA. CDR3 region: CASSLTPIGEQYF. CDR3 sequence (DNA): TGTGCCAGCAGCTTAACACCCATTGGCGAGCAGTACTTT. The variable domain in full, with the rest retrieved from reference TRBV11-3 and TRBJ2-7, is EAGVVQSPRYKIIEKKQPVAFWCNPISGHNTLYWYLQNLGQGPELLIRYENEEAVDDSQLPKDRFSAERLKGVDSTLKIQPAELGDSAVYLCASSLTPIGEQYFGPGTRLTVT.

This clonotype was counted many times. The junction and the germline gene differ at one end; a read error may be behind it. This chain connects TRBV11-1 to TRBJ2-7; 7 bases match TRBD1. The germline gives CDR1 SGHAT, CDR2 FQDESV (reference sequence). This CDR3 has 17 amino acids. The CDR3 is CTSSSKELGQRSYEQYF. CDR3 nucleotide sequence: TGTACCAGCAGCTCGAAGGAGCTGGGACAGCGATCCTACGAGCAGTACTTC.

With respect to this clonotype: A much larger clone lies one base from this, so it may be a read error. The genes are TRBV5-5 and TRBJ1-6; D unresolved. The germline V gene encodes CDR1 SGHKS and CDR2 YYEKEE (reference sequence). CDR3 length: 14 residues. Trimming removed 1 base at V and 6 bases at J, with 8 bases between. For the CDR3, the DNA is TGTGCCAGCAGCTTGAACGTCAGTAATTCACCCCTCCACTTT. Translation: CASSLNVSNSPLHF.

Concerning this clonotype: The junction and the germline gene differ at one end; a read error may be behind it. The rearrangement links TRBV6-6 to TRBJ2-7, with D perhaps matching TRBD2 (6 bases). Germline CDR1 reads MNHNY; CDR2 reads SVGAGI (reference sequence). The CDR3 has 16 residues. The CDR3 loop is CDSSYLRRRVTYEQYF. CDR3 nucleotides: TGTGACAGCAGTTACCTACGAAGGAGGGTTACCTACGAGCAGTACTTC.

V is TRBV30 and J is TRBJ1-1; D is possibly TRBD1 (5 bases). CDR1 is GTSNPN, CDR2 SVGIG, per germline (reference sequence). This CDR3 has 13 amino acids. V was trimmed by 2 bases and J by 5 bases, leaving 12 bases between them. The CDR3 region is CAWSMHGGTEAFF. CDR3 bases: TGTGCCTGGAGTATGCATGGGGGGACTGAAGCTTTCTTT. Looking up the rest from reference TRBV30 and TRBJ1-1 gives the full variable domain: SQTIHQWPATLVQPVGSPLSLECTVEGTSNPNLYWYRQAAGRGLQLLFYSVGIGQISSEVPQNLSASRPQDRQFILSSKKLLLSDSGFYLCAWSMHGGTEAFFGQGTRLTVV.

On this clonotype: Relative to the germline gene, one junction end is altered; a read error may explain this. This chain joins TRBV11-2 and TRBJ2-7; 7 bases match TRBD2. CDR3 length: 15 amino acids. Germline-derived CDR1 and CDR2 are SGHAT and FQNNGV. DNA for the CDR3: TGTGCCAGCAGCTTAGATGGCGGGGGTCTCTACGAGCAGTGCTTC. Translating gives CASSLDGGGLYEQCF.

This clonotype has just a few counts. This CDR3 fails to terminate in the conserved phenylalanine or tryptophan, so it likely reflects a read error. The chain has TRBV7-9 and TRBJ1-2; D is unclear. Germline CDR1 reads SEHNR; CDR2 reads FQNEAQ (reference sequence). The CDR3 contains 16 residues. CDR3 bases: TGTGCCAGTAGCCCCGAGGGCAGGCTGTCCCAGTATGGTTACACCCTC. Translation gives CASSPEGRLSQYGYTL.

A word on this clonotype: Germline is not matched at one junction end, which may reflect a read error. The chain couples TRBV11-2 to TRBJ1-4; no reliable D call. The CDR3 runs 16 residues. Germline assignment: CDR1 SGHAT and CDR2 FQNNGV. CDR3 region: CVSSKTPGGISEKLFF. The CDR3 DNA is TGTGTCAGCAGCAAGACCCCAGGAGGAATAAGTGAAAAACTGTTTTTT.

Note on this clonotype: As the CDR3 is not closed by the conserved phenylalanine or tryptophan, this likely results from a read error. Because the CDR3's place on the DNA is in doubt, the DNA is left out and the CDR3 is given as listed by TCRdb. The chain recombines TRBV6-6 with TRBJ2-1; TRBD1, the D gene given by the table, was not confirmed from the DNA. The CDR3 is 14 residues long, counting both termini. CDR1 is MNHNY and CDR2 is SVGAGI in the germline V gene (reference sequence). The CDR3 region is CASGQDPDRTVGFS.

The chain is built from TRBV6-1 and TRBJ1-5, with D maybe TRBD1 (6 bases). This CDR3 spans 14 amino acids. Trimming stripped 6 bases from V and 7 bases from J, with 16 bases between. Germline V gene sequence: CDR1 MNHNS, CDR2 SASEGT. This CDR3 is CASSPGGDKQPQHF. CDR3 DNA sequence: TGTGCCAGCAGCCCAGGTGGGGACAAACAGCCCCAGCATTTT.

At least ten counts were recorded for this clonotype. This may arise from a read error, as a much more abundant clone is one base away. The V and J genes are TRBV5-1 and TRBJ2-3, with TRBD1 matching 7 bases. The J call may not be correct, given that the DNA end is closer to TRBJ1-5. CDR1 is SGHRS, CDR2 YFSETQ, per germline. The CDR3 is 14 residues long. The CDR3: CASSLGQGTDTQHF. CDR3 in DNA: TGCGCCAGCAGCTTGGGACAGGGTACAGATACGCAGCATTTT.

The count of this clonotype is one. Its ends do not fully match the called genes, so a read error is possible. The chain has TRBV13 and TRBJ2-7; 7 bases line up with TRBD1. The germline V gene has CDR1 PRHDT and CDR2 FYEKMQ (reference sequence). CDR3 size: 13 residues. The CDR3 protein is CASSLGQSHERYF. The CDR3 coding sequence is TGTGCCAGCAGCCTGGGACAGTCCCACGAGCGGTACTTC.

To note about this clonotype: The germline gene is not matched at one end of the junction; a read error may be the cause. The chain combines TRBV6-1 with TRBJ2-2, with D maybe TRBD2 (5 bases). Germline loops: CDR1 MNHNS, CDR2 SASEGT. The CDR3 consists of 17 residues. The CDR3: CVNSEIGWQALDGKLFF. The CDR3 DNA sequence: TGTGTCAACAGTGAAATCGGATGGCAGGCCCTCGACGGGAAGCTGTTTTTT.

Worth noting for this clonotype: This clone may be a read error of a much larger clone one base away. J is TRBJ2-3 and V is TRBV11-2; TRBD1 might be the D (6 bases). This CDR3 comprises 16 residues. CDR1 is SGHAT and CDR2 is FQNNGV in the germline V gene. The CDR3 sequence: CASNLVAGVGTDTQYF. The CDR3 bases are TGTGCCAGCAACTTAGTGGCAGGGGTAGGCACAGATACGCAGTATTTT.